The clone carrying this TCR beta chain was detected only a few times. Germline V gene data show CDR1 as SGHNT and CDR2 as YYREEE (reference sequence). The CDR3 is 15 residues long. V trimming: 0 bases; J trimming: 0 bases; junction bases outside the gene matches: 3. Repertoires were generated with immunoSEQ multiplex PCR, while TCRdb's copy carries only in-frame clones and drops some. The table shows 20,000 to 25,000 clones, with 75% to 90% occurring only once. This record belongs to a study of blood T cell repertoires in COVID-19. Sequencing was performed on peripheral blood. The rearrangement joins TRBV5-4 to TRBJ2-7; 7 bases are a match to TRBD2. The source of this sequence is a woman aged 55-69 years with active COVID-19. CDR3 coding DNA: TGTGCCAGCAGCTTGGGCGGGGGTAGCTCCTACGAGCAGTACTTC. Translation: CASSLGGGSSYEQYF.